The rows below give T cell receptor beta chains drawn from one sample of a study of blood T cells in healthy people across ages. Each CDR3 protein gets one entry after TCRdb re-called the 5' RACE reads with MiXCR. This table has fewer than 900,000 distinct CDR3 sequences, roughly 50% appearing once. Sequencing was done on a sample of blood. Receptors originate from a woman aged 55-70 years in good health. The CDR3 runs from the conserved cysteine through the conserved F or W. The D gene is left open where the match is weak. Rows give clone size only sometimes, using once, few, many, or a class for an expanded clone.

cdr3_length | j_call | clone_size | v_call | d_call | cdr3_nt | cdr3_aa
16 | TRBJ2-5 | few | TRBV6-5 | TRBD2 | TGTGCCAGCTCCGCACCGGGACTAGCGGGAGGACGGACCCAGTACTTC | CASSAPGLAGGRTQYF
15 | TRBJ1-5 | few | TRBV4-2 | TRBD1 | TGTGCCAGCAGCCAAGGGACAGGGGTAAATCAGCCCCAGCATTTT | CASSQGTGVNQPQHF
15 | TRBJ1-1 | - | TRBV11-1 | TRBD1 | TGTGCCAGCAGCTCCCCGGGACAGGGGACCACTGAAGCTTTCTTT | CASSSPGQGTTEAFF
15 | TRBJ2-3 | - | TRBV4-3 | TRBD2 | TGCGCCGGCAGCCAAGTACTAGCGGTCACAGATACGCAGTATTTT | CAGSQVLAVTDTQYF
13 | TRBJ2-1 | - | TRBV3-1 | - | TGTGCCAGCAGCCAAGAGTGGCTCAATGAGCAGTTCTTC | CASSQEWLNEQFF
12 | TRBJ1-2 | few | TRBV20-1 | - | TGCAGTGCTTGGGCACCCGGAGGTGGCTACACCTTC | CSAWAPGGGYTF
16 | TRBJ2-1 | once | TRBV5-1 | TRBD2 | TGCGCCAGCAGCCCCCAGGCCCTAGCGGATTACAATGAGCAGTTCTTC | CASSPQALADYNEQFF
13 | TRBJ1-1 | - | TRBV7-2 | - | TGTGCCAGCAGCCCCCGGACGAGCGCTGAAGCTTTCTTT | CASSPRTSAEAFF
13 | TRBJ2-4 | few | TRBV20-1 | TRBD1 | TGCAGTGCTTTTGGACAGGGTCAAAACATTCAGTACTTC | CSAFGQGQNIQYF
18 | TRBJ2-4 | few | TRBV7-2 | - | TGTGCCAGCAGCTTATGGGGGTCAGGGGCCTTAAGCAAAAACATTCAGTACTTC | CASSLWGSGALSKNIQYF
18 | TRBJ2-1 | few | TRBV7-2 | TRBD2 | TGTGCCAGCCTCTTATCGGGGGCTAGCGGGAGGGGTTACAATGAGCAGTTCTTC | CASLLSGASGRGYNEQFF
17 | TRBJ2-5 | - | TRBV28 | TRBD2 | TGTGCCAGCACTCCCGGACTAGCGGGCCCACTAAAAGAGACCCAGTACTTC | CASTPGLAGPLKETQYF
15 | TRBJ2-1 | - | TRBV20-1 | TRBD2 | TGCAGTGCTACCCCGTCTAGCGGAAAGTACAATGAGCAGTTCTTC | CSATPSSGKYNEQFF
15 | TRBJ2-7 | - | TRBV7-2 | TRBD2 | TGTGCCAGCAGCTTTCCCAGCGGGAGGTCCTACGAGCAGTACTTC | CASSFPSGRSYEQYF